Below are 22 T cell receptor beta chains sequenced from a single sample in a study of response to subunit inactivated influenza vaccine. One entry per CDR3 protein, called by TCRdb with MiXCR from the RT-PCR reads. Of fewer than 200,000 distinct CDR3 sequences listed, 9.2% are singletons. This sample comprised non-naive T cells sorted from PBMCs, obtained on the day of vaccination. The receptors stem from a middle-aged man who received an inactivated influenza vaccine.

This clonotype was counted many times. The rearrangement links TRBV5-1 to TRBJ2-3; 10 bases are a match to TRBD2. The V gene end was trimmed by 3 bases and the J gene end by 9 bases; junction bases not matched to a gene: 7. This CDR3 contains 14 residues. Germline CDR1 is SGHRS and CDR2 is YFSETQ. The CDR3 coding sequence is TGCGCCAGCAGCTCTGAAGCGGGGGGGCAAACGCAGTATTTT. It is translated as CASSSEAGGQTQYF.

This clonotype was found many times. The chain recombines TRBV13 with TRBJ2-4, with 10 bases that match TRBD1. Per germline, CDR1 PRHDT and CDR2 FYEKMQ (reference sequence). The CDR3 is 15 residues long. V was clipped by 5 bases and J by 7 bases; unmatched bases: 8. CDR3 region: CASSKLGTGVNIQYF. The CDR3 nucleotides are TGTGCCAGCAGCAAACTCGGGACAGGGGTGAACATTCAGTACTTC.

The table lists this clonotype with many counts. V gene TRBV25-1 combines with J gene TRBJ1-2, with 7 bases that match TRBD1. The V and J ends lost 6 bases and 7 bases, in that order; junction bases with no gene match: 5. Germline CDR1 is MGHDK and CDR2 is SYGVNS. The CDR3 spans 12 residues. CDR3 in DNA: TGTGCCAGCAGCGTCTACAGGGGTGGCTACACCTTC. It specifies CASSVYRGGYTF.

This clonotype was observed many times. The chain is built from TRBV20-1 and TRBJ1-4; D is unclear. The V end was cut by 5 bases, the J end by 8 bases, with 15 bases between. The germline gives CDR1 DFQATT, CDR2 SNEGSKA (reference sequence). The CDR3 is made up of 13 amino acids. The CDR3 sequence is CSAPSNPGEKLFF. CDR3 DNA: TGCAGTGCTCCGTCCAATCCGGGGGAAAAACTGTTTTTT.

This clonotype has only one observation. CDR3 DNA sequence: TGTGCCAGCAGGGTAGACAGGGCTTTGGGTGAAGCTTTCTTT. Amino acids: CASRVDRALGEAFF. This chain connects TRBV2 to TRBJ1-1, with 7 nucleotides matching TRBD1. The ends lost 6 bases at V and 7 bases at J; junction bases unmatched: 11. The CDR3 has 14 amino acids. Germline-derived CDR1 and CDR2 are SNHLY and FYNNEI.

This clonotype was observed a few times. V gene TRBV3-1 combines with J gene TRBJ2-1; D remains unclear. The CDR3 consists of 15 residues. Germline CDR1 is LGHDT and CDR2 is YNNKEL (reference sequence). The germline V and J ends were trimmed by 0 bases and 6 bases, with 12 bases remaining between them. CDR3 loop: CASSQDPGSLNEQFF. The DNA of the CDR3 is TGTGCCAGCAGCCAAGACCCGGGCTCGCTCAATGAGCAGTTCTTC.

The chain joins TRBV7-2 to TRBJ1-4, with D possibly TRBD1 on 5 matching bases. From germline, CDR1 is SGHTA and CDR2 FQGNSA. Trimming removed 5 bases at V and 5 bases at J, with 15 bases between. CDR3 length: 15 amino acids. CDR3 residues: CASSRPGGGNEKLFF. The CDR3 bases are TGTGCCAGCAGCCGTCCCGGGGGAGGGAATGAAAAACTGTTTTTT.

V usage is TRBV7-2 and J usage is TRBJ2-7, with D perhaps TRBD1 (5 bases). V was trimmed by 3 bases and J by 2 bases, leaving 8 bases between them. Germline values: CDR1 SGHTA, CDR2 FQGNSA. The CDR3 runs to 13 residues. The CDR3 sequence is CASSLTDTYEQYF. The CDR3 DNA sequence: TGTGCCAGCAGCTTGACGGACACCTACGAGCAGTACTTC.

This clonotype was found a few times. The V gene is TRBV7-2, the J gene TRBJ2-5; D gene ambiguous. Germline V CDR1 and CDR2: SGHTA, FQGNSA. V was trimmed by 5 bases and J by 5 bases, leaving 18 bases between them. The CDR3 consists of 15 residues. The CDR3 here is CASSHAQVSFETQYF. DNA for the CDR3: TGTGCCAGCAGCCATGCCCAGGTTTCGTTCGAGACCCAGTACTTC.

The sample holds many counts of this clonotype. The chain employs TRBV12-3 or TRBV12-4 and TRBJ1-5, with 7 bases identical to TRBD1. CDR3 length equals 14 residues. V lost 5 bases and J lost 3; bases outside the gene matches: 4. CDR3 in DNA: TGTGCCAGCAGTCCAGGGACAGCCAATCAGCCCCAGCATTTT. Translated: CASSPGTANQPQHF.

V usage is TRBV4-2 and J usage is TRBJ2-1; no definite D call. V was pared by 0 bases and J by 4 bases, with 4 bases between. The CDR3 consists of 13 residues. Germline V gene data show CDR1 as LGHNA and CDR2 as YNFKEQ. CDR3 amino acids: CASSQDPYNEQFF. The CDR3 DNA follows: TGTGCCAGCAGCCAAGACCCGTACAATGAGCAGTTCTTC.

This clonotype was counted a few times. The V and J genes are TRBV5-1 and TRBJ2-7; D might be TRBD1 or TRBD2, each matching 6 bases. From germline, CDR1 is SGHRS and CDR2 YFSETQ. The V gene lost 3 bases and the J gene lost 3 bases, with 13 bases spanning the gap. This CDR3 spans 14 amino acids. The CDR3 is CASSWGAGRYEQYF. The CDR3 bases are TGCGCCAGCAGCTGGGGGGCTGGACGCTACGAGCAGTACTTC.

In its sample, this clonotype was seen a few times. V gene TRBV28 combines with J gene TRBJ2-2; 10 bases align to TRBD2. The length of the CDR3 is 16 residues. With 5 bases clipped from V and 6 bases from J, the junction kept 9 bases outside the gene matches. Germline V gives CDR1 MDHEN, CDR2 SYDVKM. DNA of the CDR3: TGTGCCAGCAGTCCTTCCGGGACTAGCGTCCCCGGGGAGCTGTTTTTT. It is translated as CASSPSGTSVPGELFF.

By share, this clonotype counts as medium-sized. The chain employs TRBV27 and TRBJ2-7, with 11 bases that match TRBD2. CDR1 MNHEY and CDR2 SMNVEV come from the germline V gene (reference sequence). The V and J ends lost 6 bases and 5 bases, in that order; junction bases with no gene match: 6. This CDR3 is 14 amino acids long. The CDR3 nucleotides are TGTGCCAGCAGCCGACTAGCGGGAACCAACGAGCAGTACTTC. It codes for CASSRLAGTNEQYF.

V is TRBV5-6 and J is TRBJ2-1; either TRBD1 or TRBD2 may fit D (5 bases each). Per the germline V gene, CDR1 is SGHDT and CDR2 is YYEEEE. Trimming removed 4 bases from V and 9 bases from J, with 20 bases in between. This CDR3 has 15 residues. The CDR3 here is CASSPGFGGWGEQFF. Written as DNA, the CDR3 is TGTGCCAGCAGCCCGGGATTTGGGGGTTGGGGTGAGCAGTTCTTC.

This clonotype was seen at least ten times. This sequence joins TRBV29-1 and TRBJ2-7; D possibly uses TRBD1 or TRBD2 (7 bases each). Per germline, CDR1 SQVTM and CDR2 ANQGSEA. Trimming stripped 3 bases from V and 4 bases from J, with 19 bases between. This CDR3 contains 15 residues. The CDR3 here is CSVESRGGGLYEQYF. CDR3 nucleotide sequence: TGCAGCGTTGAGAGCAGGGGGGGCGGTTTGTACGAGCAGTACTTC.

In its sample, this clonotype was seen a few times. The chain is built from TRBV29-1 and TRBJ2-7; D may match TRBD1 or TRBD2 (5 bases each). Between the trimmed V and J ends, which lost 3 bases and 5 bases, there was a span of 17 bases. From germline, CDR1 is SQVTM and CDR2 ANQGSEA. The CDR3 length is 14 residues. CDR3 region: CSVDVGTLTDEQYF. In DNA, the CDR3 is TGCAGCGTTGACGTAGGGACCCTAACCGACGAGCAGTACTTC.

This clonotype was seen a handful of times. CDR3 protein: CASSLFWADAGGGTDTQYF. CDR3 DNA: TGTGCCAGCAGTTTATTTTGGGCAGACGCGGGGGGGGGCACAGATACGCAGTATTTT. V usage is TRBV28 and J usage is TRBJ2-3; 9 bases align to TRBD2. V trimming: 1 base; J trimming: 1 base; junction bases outside the gene matches: 12. The CDR3 has 19 residues. Germline V lookup: CDR1 MDHEN, CDR2 SYDVKM.

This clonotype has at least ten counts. CDR3: CASSFSGSYYNEQFF. The CDR3 nucleotides read TGTGCCAGCAGCTTTAGCGGGAGCTACTACAATGAGCAGTTCTTC. The chain combines TRBV7-2 with TRBJ2-1; 9 nucleotides agree with TRBD2. From germline, CDR1 is SGHTA and CDR2 FQGNSA. J lost 3 bases, V lost 3 bases, and 3 bases had no gene match. The CDR3 extends over 15 amino acids.

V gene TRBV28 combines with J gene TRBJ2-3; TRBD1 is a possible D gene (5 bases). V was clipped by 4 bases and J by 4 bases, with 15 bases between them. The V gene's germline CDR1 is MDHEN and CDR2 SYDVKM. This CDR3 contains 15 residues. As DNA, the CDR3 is TGTGCCAGCAGTTCTGGGGCAGGTGGTTCAGATACGCAGTATTTT. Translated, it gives CASSSGAGGSDTQYF.

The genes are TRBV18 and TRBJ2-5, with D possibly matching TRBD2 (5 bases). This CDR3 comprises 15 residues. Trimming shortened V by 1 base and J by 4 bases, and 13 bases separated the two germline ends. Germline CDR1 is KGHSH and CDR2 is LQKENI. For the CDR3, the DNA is TGTGCCAGCTCACCACAAGTCGCAGGAGGAGAGACCCAGTACTTC. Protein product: CASSPQVAGGETQYF.

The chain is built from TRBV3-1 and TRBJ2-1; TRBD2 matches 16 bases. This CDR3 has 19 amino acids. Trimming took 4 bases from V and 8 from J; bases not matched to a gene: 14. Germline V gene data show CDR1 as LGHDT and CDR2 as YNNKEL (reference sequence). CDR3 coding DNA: TGTGCCAGCAGCCCCATGGGGGGACTAGCGGGGGGGCCTTTGGATGAGCAGTTCTTC. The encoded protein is CASSPMGGLAGGPLDEQFF.